One TCR beta chain is described in this entry. Its antigen is still unknown. This specimen comes from a study of metastatic and nonmetastatic thyroid tumors. On the study more broadly: Blood and tumor or nodule tissue repertoires from malignant and benign thyroid patients were compared. Study-wide results and caveats: Within blood and tumor, benign nodules reportedly had significantly lower TCR beta diversity than malignant thyroid tumors did.

Authors' analysis steps: It was from CDR3 differences across clinicopathological groups that a distant-metastasis classifier for papillary thyroid cancer was built. TCRdb re-analyzed the PCR reads through MiXCR. These V and J calls are TCRdb output, not the study's own analysis. The sample consists of just over 15,000 clones, around 20% of them appearing once. Every patient was untreated before thyroid surgery. The source is a female donor with papillary thyroid cancer or a benign thyroid nodule (not recorded which). Some clones in this sample may be carry-over from other donors' samples. The specimen was tumor tissue.

In DNA form, the CDR3 reads TGTGCCAGCAGCGTAGCGCCCGGGGGCACAGATACGCAGTATTTT. It translates to CASSVAPGGTDTQYF. This chain uses TRBV9 with TRBJ2-3, with D perhaps matching TRBD2 (5 bases). The germline V gene has CDR1 SGDLS and CDR2 YYNGEE. The length of the CDR3 is 15 residues. Trimming took off 0 bases at V and 1 base at J, with 9 bases between the two ends.